One and the same sample provided the 21 T cell receptor beta chains below, sequenced in a study of T cells after posttransplantation cyclophosphamide. Cyclophosphamide on days +3 and +4 followed busulfan-fludarabine conditioning and a marrow graft. Repertoires were generated with immunoSEQ multiplex PCR, while TCRdb's copy carries only in-frame clones and drops some. The sample shows several thousand clones, no singletons; the ten largest hold over 9.5%. This specimen consisted of PBMCs, obtained after allogeneic stem cell transplant with posttransplant cyclophosphamide. The receptors were sampled from a female patient aged 45 to 65 who received an allogeneic stem cell transplant from a related donor, was CMV-positive, and had no GVHD. Some of these T cells may belong to the graft donor.

This clone was seen repeatedly, ten times or more. Additional DNA sequences in this sample encode the identical CDR3. The V call is TRBV7-9, the J call TRBJ2-7; 9 nucleotides match TRBD1. J gave up 5 bases and V 1 base, and 0 bases lay outside the gene matches. Germline loops: CDR1 SEHNR, CDR2 FQNEAQ (reference sequence). CDR3 length: 13 residues. The CDR3 sequence: CASSLGTGDEQYF. Written as DNA, the CDR3 is TGTGCCAGCAGCTTAGGGACAGGGGACGAGCAGTACTTC.

By share, this clone ranks as medium-sized. V gene TRBV10-3 combines with J gene TRBJ2-7, with D perhaps matching TRBD1 (6 bases). Trimming took off 11 bases at V and 3 bases at J, with 23 bases between the two ends. This CDR3 contains 15 residues. Looked up from germline, CDR1 is ENHRY and CDR2 is SYGVKD. The CDR3 DNA follows: TGTGCCTCTAGAGATCGGGACAAGGGTCGCTACGAGCAGTACTTC. The encoded protein is CASRDRDKGRYEQYF.

Ten or more counts support this clone. As DNA, the CDR3 is TGTGCCAGCAGCCTCTCCGGACAGGGGGAAAGGGGTACGCAGTATTTT. Protein sequence: CASSLSGQGERGTQYF. This sequence joins TRBV2 and TRBJ2-3; 10 bases agree with TRBD1. V shed 6 bases, J shed 8 bases, and the junction held 14 bases outside the gene matches. The CDR3 has 16 amino acids. CDR1 and CDR2 from the germline V gene are SNHLY and FYNNEI.

This clone was counted ten times or more. The J gene is TRBJ2-1, the V gene TRBV29-1; 8 bases are shared with TRBD1. The ends lost 7 bases at V and 6 bases at J; junction bases unmatched: 5. From germline, CDR1 is SQVTM and CDR2 ANQGSEA. This CDR3 has 12 amino acids. The CDR3 sequence: CSARQGSNEQFF. The CDR3 bases are TGCAGCGCCCGACAGGGGAGCAATGAGCAGTTCTTC.

This clone was seen repeatedly, ten times or more. This rearrangement joins TRBV27 to TRBJ1-2; a possible D gene is TRBD1 (5 bases). Germline CDR1 MNHEY, CDR2 SMNVEV (reference sequence). Trimming left V 10 bases short and J 4 bases short, with 19 bases between. The CDR3 contains 14 residues. The CDR3 DNA follows: TGTGCCACCCACCCTGGACAAGGCCCCTATGGCTACACCTTC. Translated: CATHPGQGPYGYTF.

This clone was detected many times. The V gene is TRBV12-3 or TRBV12-4, the J gene TRBJ1-4; 7 bases map to TRBD1. The length of the CDR3 is 16 residues. Germline trimming cut 3 bases from V and 0 bases from J; bases unmatched to any gene: 4. CDR3 sequence: CASSFSGGSTNEKLFF. Here the CDR3 DNA reads TGTGCCAGCAGTTTTTCAGGGGGATCAACTAATGAAAAACTGTTTTTT.

By sample share, this clone is medium-sized (0.01 to 0.1%). The CDR3 nucleotides are TGTGCCAGCAGCTTAGGAGGGGAAGAGCAGTACTTC. It yields the protein CASSLGGEEQYF. This chain links TRBV11-2 with TRBJ2-7, with D perhaps being TRBD1 or TRBD2 (5 bases each). V was shortened by 1 base and J by 7 bases, with 8 bases between the two germline ends. CDR1 SGHAT and CDR2 FQNNGV come from the germline V gene. The CDR3 is 12 residues long.

This clone has a count of ten or more. The chain uses TRBV6-1 and TRBJ1-2; a weak D match, TRBD1 (5 bases). The germline V gene has CDR1 MNHNS and CDR2 SASEGT. There are 15 residues in the CDR3. V was trimmed by 5 bases and J by 6 bases, leaving 19 bases between them. The chain's CDR3 is CASSPSGTSWDGYTF. The CDR3 nucleotides read TGTGCCAGCAGTCCTTCCGGGACTTCCTGGGATGGCTACACCTTC.

This clone was counted many times. This chain links TRBV5-6 with TRBJ2-3; perhaps TRBD2 as D (5 bases). The CDR3 contains 15 residues. Trimming left V 2 bases short and J 2 bases short, with 12 bases between. Germline lookup yields CDR1 SGHDT and CDR2 YYEEEE. The DNA of the CDR3 is TGTGCCAGCAGCTTTGGAGAGGGCCTCACAGATACGCAGTATTTT. Translated, it gives CASSFGEGLTDTQYF.

This clone was picked up many times. The chain couples TRBV9 to TRBJ1-1, with D perhaps TRBD1 (6 bases). Looked up from germline, CDR1 is SGDLS and CDR2 is YYNGEE. Trimming left V 3 bases short and J 4 bases short, with 13 bases between. CDR3 length: 14 residues. In nucleotides, the CDR3 is TGTGCCAGCAGCGGACAGGTAGGCCGCACTGAAGCTTTCTTT. Protein sequence: CASSGQVGRTEAFF.

In its sample, this clone was seen many times. This rearrangement joins TRBV11-3 to TRBJ1-5, with 9 bases lining up with TRBD1. Germline CDR1 reads SGHNT; CDR2 reads YENEEA. CDR3 length: 16 amino acids. This chain's CDR3 is CASRRGPGQGCQPQHF. CDR3 DNA: TGTGCAAGTCGCCGGGGTCCGGGACAGGGTTGTCAGCCCCAGCATTTT.

There are many counts of this clone. The gene calls are TRBV29-1 and TRBJ1-1, with 11 bases identical to TRBD1. Germline V gene sequence: CDR1 SQVTM, CDR2 ANQGSEA. Losses at the gene ends were 7 bases for V and 4 bases for J; bases not matched to a gene: 2. This CDR3 is built from 12 residues. CDR3 bases: TGCAGCGCGGGGACAGGGGGCACTGAAGCTTTCTTT. This gives the protein CSAGTGGTEAFF.

This clone turned up a few times. The chain joins TRBV5-1 to TRBJ2-5; 7 bases are shared with TRBD2. V shed 2 bases and J 0 bases; nucleotides not matched to a gene: 7. The CDR3 is 16 residues long. Germline lookup yields CDR1 SGHRS and CDR2 YFSETQ. The CDR3 reads CASSFPPAGYQETQYF. CDR3 coding DNA: TGCGCCAGCAGCTTCCCTCCAGCGGGGTACCAAGAGACCCAGTACTTC.

In this sample, this clone turned up many times. A junction end diverges from the germline sequence, so it may reflect a read error. Other DNA variants within this sample encode the same CDR3. The chain couples TRBV7-3 to TRBJ2-2; 9 bases fit TRBD2. Germline V gives CDR1 SGHTA, CDR2 FQGTGA. The CDR3 loop spans 14 amino acids. The CDR3 coding sequence is TGTGCCACCCAGGTAGCGGGAGACACCGGGGAGTTGTTTTTT. Translated, it gives CATQVAGDTGELFF.

This clone was counted at least ten times. The chain links TRBV19 to TRBJ2-6; D not resolved. The V and J ends lost 10 bases and 0 bases respectively, with 16 bases between them. Per germline, CDR1 LNHDA and CDR2 SQIVND (reference sequence). The CDR3 runs 16 residues. CDR3 nucleotides: TGTGCCACCCACCATTCGTGGCCCTCTGGGGCCAACGTCCTGACTTTC. It codes for CATHHSWPSGANVLTF. Together with reference TRBV19 and TRBJ2-6, the CDR3 gives the full variable domain: DGGITQSPKYLFRKEGQNVTLSCEQNLNHDAMYWYRQDPGQGLRLIYYSQIVNDFQKGDIAEGYSVSREKKESFPLTVTSAQKNPTAFYLCATHHSWPSGANVLTFGAGSRLTVL.

This clone was recorded many times. The V call is TRBV18, the J call TRBJ1-5; TRBD1 matches 7 bases. The V gene's germline CDR1 is KGHSH and CDR2 LQKENI. The CDR3 runs to 14 residues. Trimming cost V 4 bases and J 4 bases; bases outside gene matches: 4. CDR3 in DNA: TGTGCCAGCTCACTCGGGACAGAGAATCAGCCCCAGCATTTT. This encodes CASSLGTENQPQHF.

The table lists this clone with many counts. J is TRBJ2-7 and V is TRBV27; D is possibly TRBD2 (7 bases). CDR3 size: 14 residues. V was cut by 7 bases and J by 0 bases, with 13 bases left in between. The germline gives CDR1 MNHEY, CDR2 SMNVEV (reference sequence). The CDR3 nucleotides are TGTGCCAGCAAATCGGGGGGCCCCTCCTACGAGCAGTACTTC. As protein: CASKSGGPSYEQYF.

This clone was seen ten or more times. This chain's CDR3 is CASSQERGWGEQYF. The CDR3 region has the DNA TGTGCCAGCAGCCAAGAAAGGGGCTGGGGCGAGCAGTACTTC. V and J are TRBV14 and TRBJ2-7; a weak D match, TRBD1 (5 bases). This CDR3 comprises 14 residues. Germline V gives CDR1 SGHDN, CDR2 FVKESK. The V end was cut by 0 bases, the J end by 6 bases, with 12 bases between.

This clone was detected many times. V and J are TRBV6-1 and TRBJ1-2, with a possible D match to TRBD1 (5 bases). CDR1 is MNHNS, CDR2 SASEGT, per germline. The length of the CDR3 is 13 residues. Trimming pared 2 bases from V and 6 bases from J, leaving 10 bases between. CDR3 region: CASSESQGNGYTF. The CDR3 bases are TGTGCCAGCAGTGAAAGTCAGGGTAATGGCTACACCTTC.

At least ten counts were recorded for this clone. This chain links TRBV9 with TRBJ2-5, with 12 bases that match TRBD2. The ends lost 4 bases at V and 5 bases at J; junction bases unmatched: 12. The CDR3 spans 17 residues. The V gene's germline CDR1 is SGDLS and CDR2 YYNGEE. CDR3 in DNA: TGTGCCAGCAGCATGACTAGCGGGAGTACTTTTTATGAGACCCAGTACTTC. Protein: CASSMTSGSTFYETQYF.

Ten or more counts support this clone. The chain combines TRBV11-3 with TRBJ1-1, with D perhaps matching TRBD1 (5 bases). The germline V gene encodes CDR1 SGHNT and CDR2 YENEEA. This CDR3 spans 14 amino acids. Trimming left V 4 bases short and J 3 bases short, with 12 bases between. For the CDR3, the DNA is TGTGCCAGCAGCTCGCGTGGGGCGGACACTGAAGCTTTCTTT. It specifies CASSSRGADTEAFF.